These 27 T cell receptor beta chains were all obtained from the same sample, sequenced in a study of T-cell reconstitution after alpha-beta-depleted transplantation in children. Study-wide results and caveats: Reportedly, roughly two months post-transplant, alpha-beta T cells arose from several hundred expanded graft clones.

No cognate antigen is known for these TCRs. This sample's TCRbeta library carried unique molecular identifier barcodes. TCRdb reanalysed the PCR reads using MiXCR and keeps one entry per CDR3 protein. The sample includes roughly 30,000 distinct CDR3 sequences, under 7.5% of them seen just once. The material sequenced was peripheral blood, taken 60 days after TCRalphabeta/CD19-depleted stem cell transplant. These receptors were collected from a child less than two years old who had a stem cell transplant for acute myeloid leukemia, so the T cells may come from the graft donor.

There are many counts of this clonotype. CDR3 protein: CSVKGRGSGDTQYF. CDR3 nucleotides: TGCAGCGTGAAGGGACGTGGTTCGGGGGATACGCAGTATTTT. This chain uses TRBV29-1 with TRBJ2-3; either TRBD1 or TRBD2 may fit D (5 bases each). Trimming took 6 bases from V and 6 from J, leaving 19 bases between them. Germline CDR1 and CDR2: SQVTM and ANQGSEA. The CDR3 has 14 amino acids.

This clonotype was detected many times. The rearrangement links TRBV5-5 to TRBJ2-1; perhaps TRBD2 as D (5 bases). The germline V gene encodes CDR1 SGHKS and CDR2 YYEKEE (reference sequence). V dropped 1 base and J dropped 7 bases, with 12 bases sitting between them. CDR3 length: 14 residues. Here the CDR3 reads CASSLLRVRNEQFF. CDR3 bases: TGTGCCAGCAGCTTGTTGCGGGTGAGGAATGAGCAGTTCTTC.

This clonotype was counted at least ten times. This rearrangement joins TRBV7-9 to TRBJ1-1; D is possibly TRBD1 (6 bases). The CDR3 is 16 amino acids. Trimming removed 2 bases from V and 2 bases from J, with 15 bases in between. The V gene's germline CDR1 is SEHNR and CDR2 FQNEAQ (reference sequence). CDR3 amino acids: CASSLRISGGNTEAFF. The CDR3 bases are TGTGCCAGCAGCTTACGAATTTCCGGGGGCAACACTGAAGCTTTCTTT.

For this clonotype: This may be a read error: a much more frequent sequence differs by one nucleotide. The V gene is TRBV2, the J gene TRBJ1-5; 7 positions match TRBD1. The CDR3 is 16 amino acids. CDR1 is SNHLY and CDR2 is FYNNEI in the germline V gene. J gave up 6 bases and V 5 bases, and 13 bases lay outside the gene matches. The CDR3 loop is CASSTQGGDTCQPQHF. In DNA form, the CDR3 reads TGTGCCAGCAGTACTCAGGGGGGTGACACCTGTCAGCCCCAGCATTTT.

This clonotype was observed many times. The chain joins TRBV6-5 to TRBJ1-1; TRBD1 aligns across 7 bases. CDR3 length: 15 residues. Germline CDR1 is MNHEY and CDR2 is SVGAGI. V shed 0 bases and J 5 bases; nucleotides not matched to a gene: 6. The DNA for the CDR3 is TGTGCCAGCAGTTACTCAACAGGGGAGTATACTGAAGCTTTCTTT. Translated: CASSYSTGEYTEAFF.

This clonotype was seen many times. The V gene is TRBV4-3, the J gene TRBJ2-1; 9 bases align to TRBD2. Germline V CDR1 and CDR2: LGHNA, YSLEER. This CDR3 spans 16 amino acids. Trimming removed 0 bases from V and 7 bases from J; junction bases left unmatched: 7. This CDR3 is CASSQDSQRGENEQFF. The CDR3 nucleotides read TGCGCCAGCAGCCAAGATAGCCAGCGGGGGGAAAATGAGCAGTTCTTC.

This clonotype was found many times. The V call is TRBV7-9, the J call TRBJ2-7; 9 positions match TRBD1. The germline V gene has CDR1 SEHNR and CDR2 FQNEAQ (reference sequence). The CDR3 is 14 amino acids. The trim removed 5 bases at V and 4 bases at J, leaving 6 bases unmatched. The CDR3 region has the DNA TGTGCCAGCAGCGCTGGGACAGGGAGATACGAGCAGTACTTC. Encoded protein: CASSAGTGRYEQYF. Full variable domain (rest looked up from reference TRBV7-9 and TRBJ2-7): DTGVSQNPRHKITKRGQNVTFRCDPISEHNRLYWYRQTLGQGPEFLTYFQNEAQLEKSRLLSDRFSAERPKGSFSTLEIQRTEQGDSAMYLCASSAGTGRYEQYFGPGTRLTVT.

This clonotype was recorded many times. This chain links TRBV9 with TRBJ2-3; no firm D call. The CDR3 runs to 14 residues. V was clipped by 0 bases and J by 4 bases, with 9 bases between them. The germline V gene encodes CDR1 SGDLS and CDR2 YYNGEE. CDR3 nucleotides: TGTGCCAGCAGCGTAGCAGGCACCTCAGATACGCAGTATTTT. It translates to CASSVAGTSDTQYF.

About this clonotype itself: The junction and the germline gene differ at one end; a read error may be behind it. The V gene is TRBV2, the J gene TRBJ1-1, with unresolved D. The CDR3 extends over 10 amino acids. In germline, CDR1 is SNHLY, CDR2 FYNNEI. CDR3 in amino acids: CERGTYKYIF. The CDR3 DNA is TGTGAACGAGGAACCTACAAATACATCTTT.

This clonotype showed up many times. The CDR3: CASSPTAGFTEAFF. In DNA, the CDR3 is TGTGCCAGTAGTCCTACGGCAGGGTTCACTGAAGCTTTCTTT. The rearrangement links TRBV19 to TRBJ1-1; perhaps TRBD1 as D (5 bases). The CDR3 is 14 amino acids. Germline CDR1 and CDR2: LNHDA and SQIVND (reference sequence). V lost 5 bases and J 4 bases, leaving 14 bases between the germline ends.

This clonotype has at least ten counts. The chain employs TRBV9 and TRBJ2-2; D assignment may be TRBD1 or TRBD2 (5 bases each). The CDR3 is 16 amino acids. CDR1 is SGDLS, CDR2 YYNGEE, per germline. Deletions cut 1 base from V and 6 bases from J, with 16 bases between. DNA for the CDR3: TGTGCCAGCAGCGTAACCAAGTTGGGGGTCGCCGGGGAGCTGTTTTTT. This translates into CASSVTKLGVAGELFF.

This clonotype was counted ten times or more. The rearrangement links TRBV20-1 to TRBJ2-1; perhaps D is TRBD1 or TRBD2 (5 bases each). Germline CDR1 and CDR2: DFQATT and SNEGSKA (reference sequence). The CDR3 has 14 amino acids. The V gene lost 1 base and the J gene lost 8 bases, with 15 bases spanning the gap. CDR3 sequence (DNA): TGCAGTGCTAGAGTGGGGGTCCGGGTAGATGAGCAGTTCTTC. This sequence encodes CSARVGVRVDEQFF.

This clonotype was counted many times. The J gene is TRBJ2-1, the V gene TRBV2; the D is unclear. V was shortened by 2 bases and J by 0 bases, with 8 bases between the two germline ends. The CDR3 is made up of 15 amino acids. Germline V gene data show CDR1 as SNHLY and CDR2 as FYNNEI. CDR3 sequence: CASSESLTSYNEQFF. CDR3 coding DNA: TGTGCCAGCAGTGAAAGCCTTACCTCCTACAATGAGCAGTTCTTC.

The chain employs TRBV10-2 and TRBJ2-6; D uncertain. The germline V gene encodes CDR1 WSHSY and CDR2 SAAADI. The CDR3 covers 12 residues. V lost 4 bases to trimming and J lost 4 bases, with 2 bases between them. The CDR3 bases are TGCGCCAGCAGTGGGGGGGCCAACGTCCTGACTTTC. Its translation is CASSGGANVLTF.

This clonotype was observed at least ten times. The chain employs TRBV4-2 and TRBJ2-5, with a tentative D call TRBD2 (5 bases). Germline CDR1 is LGHNA and CDR2 is YNFKEQ. The CDR3 is made up of 14 amino acids. V was trimmed by 2 bases and J by 2 bases, leaving 9 bases between them. The CDR3 bases are TGTGCCAGCAGCCAAACGGGGAAACAAGAGACCCAGTACTTC. Translating it yields CASSQTGKQETQYF.

This clonotype was seen repeatedly, ten times or more. The chain carries TRBV2 and TRBJ2-5; D not certain. The ends were cut back, 8 bases at V and 7 bases at J, with 8 bases in the middle. This CDR3 region has 10 residues. From germline, CDR1 is SNHLY and CDR2 FYNNEI. The CDR3 protein is CASRLGTQYF. The CDR3 coding sequence is TGTGCCAGCCGTCTAGGGACCCAGTACTTC.

This clonotype has ten or more counts. This rearrangement joins TRBV28 to TRBJ1-5, with a possible D match to TRBD1 (5 bases). Germline CDR1 reads MDHEN; CDR2 reads SYDVKM. This CDR3 has 15 amino acids. Trimming left V 7 bases short and J 0 bases short, with 13 bases between. The CDR3 DNA follows: TGTGCCAGCATGGGGACGGGTTATAGCAATCAGCCCCAGCATTTT. Translating gives CASMGTGYSNQPQHF.

Only a few counts were recorded for this clonotype. Compared with germline, one end of the junction differs, possibly owing to a read error. The rearrangement links TRBV20-1 to TRBJ2-6; a weak D match, TRBD2 (7 bases). This CDR3 has 18 amino acids. From germline, CDR1 is DFQATT and CDR2 SNEGSKA (reference sequence). The CDR3 nucleotides are TGCTGTGCTAGAGTCGTAGGGGGGGACACCTCTGGGGCCAACGTCCTGACTTTC. It is translated as CCARVVGGDTSGANVLTF.

This clonotype was recorded many times. CDR3 nucleotides: TGTGCCATCAAGACAGATCCCCAAGAGACCCAGTACTTC. It specifies CAIKTDPQETQYF. V gene TRBV10-3 combines with J gene TRBJ2-5; a possible D gene is TRBD1 (5 bases). The CDR3 covers 13 residues. V was trimmed by 7 bases and J by 1 base, leaving 10 bases between them. Germline-derived CDR1 and CDR2 are ENHRY and SYGVKD.

This clonotype was detected ten times or more. The genes are TRBV2 and TRBJ2-2; 7 positions match TRBD1. V shed 9 bases, J shed 5 bases, and the junction held 12 bases outside the gene matches. Germline assignment: CDR1 SNHLY and CDR2 FYNNEI. This CDR3 spans 15 amino acids. Here the CDR3 reads CARGNRGVRTGELFF. The CDR3 coding sequence is TGTGCCAGGGGTAACAGGGGCGTACGTACCGGGGAGCTGTTTTTT.

This clonotype was observed many times. This sequence joins TRBV5-1 and TRBJ1-3, with 8 bases aligning to TRBD1. This CDR3 region has 15 residues. CDR1 is SGHRS and CDR2 is YFSETQ in the germline V gene. With 3 bases clipped from V and 3 bases from J, the junction kept 5 bases outside the gene matches. CDR3 in amino acids: CASSSTGVGGNTIYF. The CDR3 nucleotides read TGCGCCAGCAGCTCGACAGGGGTTGGTGGAAACACCATATATTTT.

The rearrangement links TRBV6-1 to TRBJ1-2; 7 bases agree with TRBD1. Per germline, CDR1 MNHNS and CDR2 SASEGT. The CDR3 covers 12 residues. The V gene end was trimmed by 8 bases and the J gene end by 5 bases; junction bases not matched to a gene: 5. The CDR3 nucleotides read TGTGCCAGCGGCAGGGACAGATATGGCTACACCTTC. Its translation is CASGRDRYGYTF.

Points on this clonotype: One base away lies a much larger clone, so this may be a sequencing read error. The gene calls are TRBV7-7 and TRBJ2-1; TRBD1 matches 10 bases. The CDR3 runs to 15 residues. The germline V gene has CDR1 SSHAT and CDR2 FNYEAQ (reference sequence). As DNA, the CDR3 is TGTGGCAGCAGCGCTCGACAGGGGGCAAACAATGAGCAGTTCTTC. It specifies CGSSARQGANNEQFF.

This clonotype was observed many times. The chain links TRBV20-1 to TRBJ2-7, with D unclear. CDR1 DFQATT and CDR2 SNEGSKA come from the germline V gene (reference sequence). CDR3 size: 14 residues. Trimming took 0 bases from V and 1 from J, leaving 10 bases between them. CDR3 amino acids: CSARDPTASYEQYF. The CDR3 bases are TGCAGTGCTAGAGATCCAACGGCGTCCTACGAGCAGTACTTC.

The chain recombines TRBV15 with TRBJ2-4; unclear D gene. The CDR3 runs to 15 residues. The germline CDR1 and CDR2 sequences are LNHNV and YYDKDF (reference sequence). Trimming stripped 3 bases from V and 1 base from J, with 10 bases between. CDR3: CATSRDTLAKNIQYF. The CDR3 DNA follows: TGTGCCACCAGCAGGGATACCTTGGCCAAAAACATTCAGTACTTC. The full variable domain, with the rest looked up from reference TRBV15 and TRBJ2-4, is DAMVIQNPRYQVTQFGKPVTLSCSQTLNHNVMYWYQQKSSQAPKLLFHYYDKDFNNEADTPDNFQSRRPNTSFCFLDIRSPGLGDTAMYLCATSRDTLAKNIQYFGAGTRLSVL.

This clonotype appeared many times. The chain is built from TRBV6-2 or TRBV6-3 and TRBJ2-7; no definite D call. There are 11 residues in the CDR3. CDR1 and CDR2 from the germline V gene are MNHEY and SVGEGT. Trimming took 5 bases from V and 2 from J, leaving 4 bases between them. The DNA for the CDR3 is TGTGCCAGCAGTGATACCTACGAGCAGTACTTC. Translated, it gives CASSDTYEQYF.

This clonotype was found many times. This rearrangement joins TRBV12-3 or TRBV12-4 to TRBJ2-5, with TRBD2 matching over 15 bases. CDR3 length equals 18 residues. V lost 3 bases to trimming and J lost 1 base; unmatched junction nucleotides: 6. CDR3 coding DNA: TGTGCCAGCAGTTTTAGGACTAGCGGGGGGGTGGTCCAAGAGACCCAGTACTTC. This gives the protein CASSFRTSGGVVQETQYF.